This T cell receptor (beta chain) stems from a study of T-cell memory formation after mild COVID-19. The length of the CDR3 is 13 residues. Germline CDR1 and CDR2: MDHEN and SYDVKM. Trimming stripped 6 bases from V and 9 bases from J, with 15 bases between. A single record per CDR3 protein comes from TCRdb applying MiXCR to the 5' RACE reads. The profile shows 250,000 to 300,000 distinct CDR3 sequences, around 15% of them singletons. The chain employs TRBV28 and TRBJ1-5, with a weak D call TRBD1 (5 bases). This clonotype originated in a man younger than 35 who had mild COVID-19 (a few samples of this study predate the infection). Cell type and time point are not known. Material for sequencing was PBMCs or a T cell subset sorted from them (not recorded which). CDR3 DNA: TGTGCCAGCAGCCCGGGGGGGAGCAGGCCCCAGCATTTT. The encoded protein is CASSPGGSRPQHF.